The 32 T cell receptor beta chains in this list originate from one sample, sequenced in a study of cytomegalovirus exposure and HLA in healthy donors. Use of 60 Vbeta and 13 Jbeta primers characterized the PCR. Sequencing used immunoSEQ multiplex PCR; TCRdb keeps in-frame clones, though not all of them. The sample consists of fewer than 250,000 clones, around 82% of them appearing once. What was sequenced was PBMCs. The receptors originated from a man aged 18 to 29 in good health and CMV-seronegative.

On this clone itself: The junction and the germline gene differ at one end; a read error may be behind it. This chain links TRBV5-1 with TRBJ2-7; perhaps TRBD1 as D (7 bases). The CDR3 is made up of 13 amino acids. Germline lookup yields CDR1 SGHRS and CDR2 YFSETQ. The CDR3 sequence is CAGSFPGGNEQYF. In nucleotides, the CDR3 is TGCGCCGGCAGCTTTCCAGGGGGGAACGAGCAGTACTTC.

The table lists this clone with a few counts. The J gene is TRBJ2-5, the V gene TRBV9; D perhaps matches TRBD2 (6 bases). The CDR3 totals 15 residues. Trimming stripped 0 bases from V and 0 bases from J, with 9 bases between. Germline V lookup: CDR1 SGDLS, CDR2 YYNGEE. The CDR3 coding sequence is TGTGCCAGCAGCGTAGCTGCGGGGAACCAAGAGACCCAGTACTTC. This sequence encodes CASSVAAGNQETQYF.

V usage is TRBV11-2 and J usage is TRBJ1-6, with D unclear. V shed 1 base and J shed 1 base, with 5 bases lying between them. The CDR3 totals 15 residues. Germline V CDR1 and CDR2: SGHAT, FQNNGV. The DNA of the CDR3 is TGTGCCAGCAGCTTAGGAGGGTCCTATAATTCACCCCTCCACTTT. Translated: CASSLGGSYNSPLHF. Looking up the rest from reference TRBV11-2 and TRBJ1-6 gives the full variable domain: EAGVAQSPRYKIIEKRQSVAFWCNPISGHATLYWYQQILGQGPKLLIQFQNNGVVDDSQLPKDRFSAERLKGVDSTLKIQPAKLEDSAVYLCASSLGGSYNSPLHFGNGTRLTVT.

This clone has a handful of counts. The rearrangement links TRBV9 to TRBJ1-1; maybe TRBD1 (6 bases). The germline V and J ends were trimmed by 3 bases and 1 base, with 13 bases remaining between them. The CDR3 is 15 amino acids. The germline gives CDR1 SGDLS, CDR2 YYNGEE. DNA for the CDR3: TGTGCCAGCAGCGCATCATCGACAGGGAACACTGAAGCTTTCTTT. Amino acid sequence: CASSASSTGNTEAFF.

This chain connects TRBV5-6 to TRBJ1-6; TRBD1 matches 8 bases. Germline loops: CDR1 SGHDT, CDR2 YYEEEE. V gave up 0 bases and J gave up 10 bases; unmatched junction bases: 9. The CDR3 covers 16 residues. The CDR3 reads CASSLDPLTGASPLHF. The CDR3 coding sequence is TGTGCCAGCAGCTTGGACCCTCTGACAGGGGCCTCACCCCTCCACTTT.

The chain combines TRBV7-6 with TRBJ1-1; TRBD1 matches 12 bases. Germline V lookup: CDR1 SGHVS, CDR2 FNYEAQ. The CDR3 is made up of 12 amino acids. V lost 8 bases, J lost 9 bases, and 4 bases stayed unmatched. The DNA for the CDR3 is TGTGCCAGCGGATGGGACAGGGGGCAAGCTTTCTTT. Amino acids: CASGWDRGQAFF. The entire variable domain, with the rest obtained from reference TRBV7-6 and TRBJ1-1, is as follows: GAGVSQSPRYKVTKRGQDVALRCDPISGHVSLYWYRQALGQGPEFLTYFNYEAQQDKSGLPNDRFSAERPEGSISTLTIQRTEQRDSAMYRCASGWDRGQAFFGQGTRLTVV.

J is TRBJ1-2 and V is TRBV4-1, with 10 positions matching TRBD1. Germline trimming cut 9 bases from V and 5 bases from J; bases unmatched to any gene: 9. CDR3 size: 14 residues. The V gene's germline CDR1 is MGHRA and CDR2 YSYEKL. The CDR3: CASSRDRGKYGYTF. Written as DNA, the CDR3 is TGCGCCAGTTCCCGGGACAGGGGTAAATATGGCTACACCTTC.

V and J are TRBV28 and TRBJ2-6, with 10 bases aligning to TRBD1. The CDR3 has 17 amino acids. V shed 5 bases, J shed 4 bases, and the junction held 8 bases outside the gene matches. The germline V gene has CDR1 MDHEN and CDR2 SYDVKM. CDR3 DNA sequence: TGTGCCAGCAGTGAACCGGGACAGGGGACCGGGGCCAACGTCCTGACTTTC. Its translation is CASSEPGQGTGANVLTF.

V gene TRBV28 combines with J gene TRBJ2-7; TRBD2 matches at 8 bases. The ends lost 5 bases at V and 0 bases at J; junction bases unmatched: 6. There are 15 residues in the CDR3. Germline V lookup: CDR1 MDHEN, CDR2 SYDVKM. CDR3 protein: CASSTSGLVSYEQYF. The CDR3 nucleotides read TGTGCCAGCAGTACATCGGGACTAGTCTCCTACGAGCAGTACTTC.

V usage is TRBV28 and J usage is TRBJ2-5, with D possibly being TRBD2 (7 bases). Germline CDR1 reads MDHEN; CDR2 reads SYDVKM. This CDR3 region has 14 residues. V was cut by 7 bases and J by 4 bases, with 16 bases left in between. This CDR3 is CASTMRGGAETQYF. The CDR3 nucleotides read TGTGCCAGCACCATGAGGGGGGGGGCAGAGACCCAGTACTTC. Supplemented by reference TRBV28 and TRBJ2-5, the full variable domain reads DVKVTQSSRYLVKRTGEKVFLECVQDMDHENMFWYRQDPGLGLRLIYFSYDVKMKEKGDIPEGYSVSREKKERFSLILESASTNQTSMYLCASTMRGGAETQYFGPGTRLLVL.

The V call is TRBV6-1, the J call TRBJ1-5; 12 nucleotides agree with TRBD1. The germline V gene encodes CDR1 MNHNS and CDR2 SASEGT. V was clipped by 4 bases and J by 4 bases; unmatched bases: 8. CDR3 length: 17 residues. CDR3 DNA: TGTGCCAGCAGTGCGACCGGGACAGGGGGCTGGAATCAGCCCCAGCATTTT. Amino acid sequence: CASSATGTGGWNQPQHF.

The CDR3 nucleotides are TGTGCCATCAGTGGAGGTCAGGGACAAGAGACCCAGTACTTC. Translation gives CAISGGQGQETQYF. The chain employs TRBV10-3 and TRBJ2-5; a possible D gene is TRBD1 (5 bases). Germline V gene sequence: CDR1 ENHRY, CDR2 SYGVKD. The CDR3 loop spans 14 amino acids. Trimming removed 4 bases at V and 2 bases at J, with 11 bases between.

This sequence joins TRBV4-1 and TRBJ2-4; D is perhaps TRBD2 (6 bases). Per the germline V gene, CDR1 is MGHRA and CDR2 is YSYEKL. The CDR3 has 21 amino acids. Between the trimmed V and J ends, which lost 0 bases and 1 base, there was a span of 25 bases. The CDR3 nucleotides are TGCGCCAGCAGCCAAGATCCTCTTTCCATTAGCGGAGAGAGGGCCAAAAACATTCAGTACTTC. Translation gives CASSQDPLSISGERAKNIQYF.

The count of this clone is one. V gene TRBV7-3 combines with J gene TRBJ2-1; no definite D call. The CDR3 sequence is 14 residues long. From germline, CDR1 is SGHTA and CDR2 FQGTGA. V lost 2 bases, J lost 4 bases, and 9 bases lay in between. This CDR3 reads CASSLFGVYNEQFF. As DNA, the CDR3 is TGTGCCAGCAGCTTATTCGGTGTATACAATGAGCAGTTCTTC.

The chain couples TRBV27 to TRBJ1-2; 8 bases agree with TRBD1. Germline CDR1 MNHEY, CDR2 SMNVEV (reference sequence). The CDR3 spans 16 residues. V trimming: 5 bases; J trimming: 3 bases; junction bases outside the gene matches: 11. Here the CDR3 reads CASSSRGLGSDYGYTF. Written as DNA, the CDR3 is TGTGCCAGCAGTAGCAGGGGGCTAGGTTCAGACTATGGCTACACCTTC.

This clone appeared a single time. V and J are TRBV4-1 and TRBJ2-7, with D maybe TRBD1 (6 bases). The germline CDR1 and CDR2 sequences are MGHRA and YSYEKL. V was cut by 0 bases and J by 2 bases, with 20 bases left in between. The CDR3 totals 18 residues. CDR3 residues: CASSQEDDRRISAYEQYF. The CDR3 nucleotides read TGCGCCAGCAGCCAAGAAGATGACAGGCGCATTAGTGCCTACGAGCAGTACTTC.

V and J are TRBV9 and TRBJ1-2; D remains ambiguous. V was cut by 3 bases and J by 7 bases, with 16 bases left in between. The CDR3 spans 14 residues. CDR1 is SGDLS, CDR2 YYNGEE, per germline. The CDR3 loop reads CASSATPDSGGYTF. The CDR3 DNA is TGTGCCAGCAGCGCGACTCCGGACTCAGGTGGCTACACCTTC.

This chain connects TRBV13 to TRBJ2-1, with 10 bases lining up with TRBD2. V shed 2 bases, J shed 7 bases, and the junction held 26 bases outside the gene matches. The CDR3 contains 22 residues. Germline CDR1 PRHDT, CDR2 FYEKMQ (reference sequence). The CDR3, as DNA: TGTGCCAGCAGCTTATTTGAGGAGCAAGGGAGGGCTAGCGGGAGATTAGAAAATGAGCAGTTCTTC. Translating it yields CASSLFEEQGRASGRLENEQFF.

On this clone: One junction end does not reproduce the germline sequence, and a read error may be involved. This chain joins TRBV4-2 and TRBJ2-1, with TRBD2 matching 8 bases. The V gene's germline CDR1 is LGHNA and CDR2 YNFKEQ. The CDR3 runs 16 residues. CDR3 in amino acids: CVSSQAPGLGYNEQFF. CDR3 nucleotides: TGTGTCAGCAGCCAAGCCCCGGGACTAGGTTACAATGAGCAGTTCTTC.

The V gene is TRBV19, the J gene TRBJ1-5; TRBD1 matches 9 bases. CDR1 is LNHDA, CDR2 SQIVND, per germline (reference sequence). V lost 4 bases and J lost 6; bases outside the gene matches: 7. This CDR3 is built from 15 residues. CDR3 sequence: CASSTQGQGGQPQHF. The CDR3 DNA sequence: TGTGCCAGTAGTACACAGGGACAGGGAGGTCAGCCCCAGCATTTT.

The chain combines TRBV29-1 with TRBJ1-2; unclear D gene. V dropped 3 bases and J dropped 1 base, with 15 bases sitting between them. This CDR3 region has 15 residues. Germline V gene lookup returns CDR1 SQVTM and CDR2 ANQGSEA. The CDR3 DNA follows: TGCAGCGTTGAGGTCCCGCGGGCGAATAACTATGGCTACACCTTC. As protein: CSVEVPRANNYGYTF.

The V gene is TRBV4-2, the J gene TRBJ2-1; 12 bases are shared with TRBD2. This CDR3 spans 14 amino acids. V was clipped by 0 bases and J by 15 bases; unmatched bases: 6. Per the germline V gene, CDR1 is LGHNA and CDR2 is YNFKEQ. The CDR3, as DNA: TGTGCCAGCAGCCAAGATGTCCTAGCGGGAGGGCCGTTCTTC. Residues: CASSQDVLAGGPFF.

This chain joins TRBV18 and TRBJ1-2; TRBD1 agrees at 9 bases. V was pared by 5 bases and J by 2 bases, with 3 bases of the junction left unmatched. CDR3 length: 14 residues. The germline V gene has CDR1 KGHSH and CDR2 LQKENI. In DNA, the CDR3 is TGTGCCAGCTCAGGGGACAGGGTCAACTATGGCTACACCTTC. Amino acids: CASSGDRVNYGYTF. Variable domain in full (rest from reference TRBV18 and TRBJ1-2): NAGVMQNPRHLVRRRGQEARLRCSPMKGHSHVYWYRQLPEEGLKFMVYLQKENIIDESGMPKERFSAEFPKEGPSILRIQQVVRGDSAAYFCASSGDRVNYGYTFGSGTRLTVV.

The rearrangement joins TRBV28 to TRBJ2-1; TRBD2 aligns across 10 bases. The trim removed 4 bases at V and 2 bases at J, leaving 29 bases unmatched. CDR1 and CDR2 (germline): MDHEN, SYDVKM. This CDR3 is built from 24 residues. The chain's CDR3 is CASSSHNAFTQREGLKIPYNEQFF. For the CDR3, the DNA is TGTGCCAGCAGTTCCCACAACGCCTTCACCCAGCGGGAGGGCCTAAAGATCCCCTACAATGAGCAGTTCTTC.

The J gene is TRBJ2-1, the V gene TRBV5-4; TRBD1 might be the D (6 bases). CDR3 length equals 15 residues. Per the germline V gene, CDR1 is SGHNT and CDR2 is YYREEE (reference sequence). V was trimmed by 4 bases and J by 2 bases, leaving 13 bases between them. The chain's CDR3 is CASSLTGAAYNEQFF. As DNA, the CDR3 is TGTGCCAGCAGCCTGACAGGAGCCGCCTACAATGAGCAGTTCTTC. The variable domain in full, with the rest retrieved from reference TRBV5-4 and TRBJ2-1, is ETGVTQSPTHLIKTRGQQVTLRCSSQSGHNTVSWYQQALGQGPQFIFQYYREEENGRGNFPPRFSGLQFPNYSSELNVNALELDDSALYLCASSLTGAAYNEQFFGPGTRLTVL.

The gene calls are TRBV14 and TRBJ2-7, with D possibly matching TRBD1 (6 bases). V was clipped by 1 base and J by 3 bases, with 10 bases between them. Germline V gene lookup returns CDR1 SGHDN and CDR2 FVKESK. This CDR3 comprises 14 residues. The CDR3 sequence: CASSQAGVHYEQYF. CDR3 DNA: TGTGCCAGCAGCCAAGCAGGGGTACACTACGAGCAGTACTTC.

The gene calls are TRBV7-9 and TRBJ2-7; D unresolved. V was trimmed by 1 base and J by 3 bases, leaving 16 bases between them. The CDR3 contains 16 residues. Looked up from germline, CDR1 is SEHNR and CDR2 is FQNEAQ (reference sequence). CDR3 protein: CASSLGTGGQNYEQYF. In nucleotides, the CDR3 is TGTGCCAGCAGCTTAGGCACCGGTGGGCAGAACTACGAGCAGTACTTC. The whole variable domain, filled in from reference TRBV7-9 and TRBJ2-7, reads DTGVSQNPRHKITKRGQNVTFRCDPISEHNRLYWYRQTLGQGPEFLTYFQNEAQLEKSRLLSDRFSAERPKGSFSTLEIQRTEQGDSAMYLCASSLGTGGQNYEQYFGPGTRLTVT.

This clone was counted a single time. CDR3 residues: CASSQFGQGVDEKLFF. CDR3 coding DNA: TGCGCCAGCAGCCAGTTCGGACAGGGGGTTGATGAAAAACTGTTTTTT. V usage is TRBV4-1 and J usage is TRBJ1-4; 10 bases align to TRBD1. Germline trimming cut 3 bases from V and 6 bases from J; bases unmatched to any gene: 7. The CDR3 is 16 residues long. Germline V lookup: CDR1 MGHRA, CDR2 YSYEKL.

The sample holds a few counts of this clone. The chain employs TRBV14 and TRBJ2-1; perhaps TRBD2 as D (6 bases). CDR3 length equals 11 residues. Germline V CDR1 and CDR2: SGHDN, FVKESK. V lost 3 bases and J 9 bases, leaving 6 bases between the germline ends. The CDR3 region has the DNA TGTGCCAGCAGCCAGGGGGGTGAGCAGTTCTTC. Its translation: CASSQGGEQFF.

This clone was seen only once. V is TRBV5-1 and J is TRBJ2-7; 11 nucleotides agree with TRBD1. The CDR3 length is 24 residues. Losses at the gene ends were 7 bases for V and 4 bases for J; bases not matched to a gene: 37. Germline V gene data show CDR1 as SGHRS and CDR2 as YFSETQ. In nucleotides, the CDR3 is TGCGCCAGCGGAATCCTTGACCGGGACAGGGGGGGGACGAGCACTCTCTTAAATCGGTACGAGCAGTACTTC. It codes for CASGILDRDRGGTSTLLNRYEQYF.

In this sample, this clone turned up once. The chain has TRBV7-2 and TRBJ2-7, with 11 bases matching TRBD1. Looked up from germline, CDR1 is SGHTA and CDR2 is FQGNSA. The CDR3 covers 15 residues. V lost 4 bases to trimming and J lost 13 bases; unmatched junction nucleotides: 15. The CDR3 nucleotides read TGTGCCAGCAGCTCCCCGGGACAGGGGGTTCGGGTCGGTTACTTC. Protein product: CASSSPGQGVRVGYF.

This clone appeared once. The V call is TRBV7-2, the J call TRBJ1-5, with 7 bases aligning to TRBD1. The CDR3 runs to 15 residues. With V trimmed by 5 bases and J by 7 bases, 11 bases remained unmatched. Germline assignment: CDR1 SGHTA and CDR2 FQGNSA. CDR3 sequence: CASSPGTAPGQPQHF. CDR3 sequence (DNA): TGTGCCAGCAGCCCTGGGACAGCCCCTGGGCAGCCCCAGCATTTT.